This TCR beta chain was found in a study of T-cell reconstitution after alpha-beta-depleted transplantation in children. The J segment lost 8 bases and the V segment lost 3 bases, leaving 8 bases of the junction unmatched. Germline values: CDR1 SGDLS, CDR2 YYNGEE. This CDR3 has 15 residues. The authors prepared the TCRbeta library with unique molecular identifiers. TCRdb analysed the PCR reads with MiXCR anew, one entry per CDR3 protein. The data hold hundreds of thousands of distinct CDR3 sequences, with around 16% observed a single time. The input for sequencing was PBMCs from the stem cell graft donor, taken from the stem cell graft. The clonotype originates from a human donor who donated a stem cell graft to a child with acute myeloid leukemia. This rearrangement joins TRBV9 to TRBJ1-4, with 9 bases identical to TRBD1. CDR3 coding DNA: TGTGCCAGCAGCGGGATGGGACAGGGAAGAGAAAAACTGTTTTTT. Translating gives CASSGMGQGREKLFF.